Listed below are T cell receptor beta chains from one sample, sequenced in a study of T cells in Graves' hyperthyroidism and ophthalmopathy. TCRdb analysed the multiplex PCR reads with MiXCR anew, one entry per CDR3 protein. The sample holds around 400,000 distinct CDR3 sequences, roughly 13% seen once. Sequencing was carried out using blood. All receptors come from a woman between 18 and 29 years old with Graves' hyperthyroidism. Each CDR3 is given with its conserved first and last residue. D genes are given only for firm matches.

V: TRBV18
J: TRBJ2-5
D: .
CDR3: CASSPPVQETQYF

V: TRBV29-1
J: TRBJ2-4
D: .
CDR3: CSVEDSGDIQYF

V: TRBV3-1
J: TRBJ1-2
D: .
CDR3: CASSQDRSYGYTF

V: TRBV7-8
J: TRBJ2-3
D: .
CDR3: CASSSTGSTADTQYF

V: TRBV5-6
J: TRBJ1-2
D: TRBD1
CDR3: CASGTGRHYGYTF

V: TRBV24-1
J: TRBJ2-5
D: .
CDR3: CATSVGGTQETQYF

V: TRBV28
J: TRBJ2-2
D: .
CDR3: CASSWYRAPSTGELFF

V: TRBV10-3
J: TRBJ2-7
D: .
CDR3: CAISEPEDRYEQYF

V: TRBV20-1
J: TRBJ1-1
D: .
CDR3: CSALGGRATEAFF

V: TRBV5-1
J: TRBJ1-2
D: .
CDR3: CASSLKQPVKDGYTF

V: TRBV27
J: TRBJ2-7
D: TRBD1
CDR3: CASSYGTAYEQYF